The clone carrying this TCR beta chain has a handful of counts. This specimen comes from a study of patients and donors after allogeneic stem cell transplantation. TCRdb redid the calling of the RT-PCR reads with MiXCR, one entry per CDR3 protein. The sample records 800,000 to 1,000,000 distinct CDR3 sequences, more than 15% being singletons. The germline V gene has CDR1 SGHKS and CDR2 YYEKEE (reference sequence). Trimming removed 4 bases from V and 10 bases from J; junction bases left unmatched: 11. The CDR3 spans 14 residues. The material sequenced was blood, either unsorted or a sorted T cell fraction (not recorded which). The clonotype originates from a human donor who was either an allogeneic HSCT recipient or a stem cell or donor lymphocyte infusion donor (not recorded which). It is not recorded whose cells these are; they may come from a transplant donor. This sequence joins TRBV5-5 and TRBJ2-3; 8 nucleotides agree with TRBD1. For the CDR3, the DNA is TGTGCCAGCAGCGGACAGGGCCCCCGATATGCGCAGTATTTT. Translating gives CASSGQGPRYAQYF.